This T cell receptor beta chain was identified during a study of T cells after posttransplantation cyclophosphamide (dated by TCRdb to about 2016). Study-level background: T cell repertoire reconstitution was tracked by TRB sequencing after myeloablative bone marrow transplantation in which posttransplantation cyclophosphamide was used as GVHD prophylaxis. Because TRA and TRB clonality correlated tightly in 10 or so samples, the subsequent TCR analyses were limited to TRB only. Blood from all 35 or so PTCy patients with 1-year posttransplant specimens was subjected to TRB sequencing. In 3 patients, up to 3 additional blood samples taken between 2 and 5.2 years after transplant also underwent TRB sequencing, as did pretransplant blood from a handful of patients. Public TRB sequences were compared against a database of over 3,000 sequences linked to responses to pathogens, tumor antigens, self-antigens and alloantigens. Antigen receptor sequencing was done on samples from about 34 PTCy-treated patients and from 15 to 20 related bone marrow donors of those patients. The investigation overall reported the following: Donor-recipient similarity was low at 1-2 months but rose over the first year, and later blood repertoires were often dominated by donor CD8+ memory clones. Across the 35 to 45 patients, TRB clonality was highly associated with recipient CMV seropositivity and CMV reactivation, and diversity with PTCy was similar to that in the CNI/methotrexate controls. The TRB repertoires of T cells infiltrating skin or GI tract showed only limited overlap with the TRB repertoires of T cells in blood.

TRB sequencing used genomic DNA with the immunoSEQ assay at survey resolution or the hsTCRB kit. The authors processed their data as follows. Initial read processing used immunoSEQ software, and repertoire analyses used the LymphoSeq R package. Clonality was computed as 1 minus normalized Shannon entropy; Gini coefficient was also calculated for each TRB dataset. To infer phenotypes in unsorted samples, TRB sequences from sorted subsets of the recipient or donor were mapped onto unsorted samples from the same recipient. This immuneACCESS table, as held by TCRdb, lists in-frame sequences with V and J called but not all clones. Of the missing ones, under half trace to an unresolved V gene in checked studies; the others have no known cause. V, J and clone size derive from that table, while D and trimming were established from the DNA sequence. This sample shows more than 3,000 clones, and none of them turns up only once. The ten biggest clones cover around 26% of the sample.

At least ten counts were recorded for this clone. Its antigen is currently not known. No much larger clone is present one base from it, and per-base qualities are unavailable. V is cut by 2 bases and J by 1 base, and the space between the germline ends is 8 bases. Reading from cysteine to phenylalanine, the CDR3 counts 14 amino acids. CDR3 DNA only is kept here, 42 bases in frame from base 1. The germline V gene sets CDR1 to KGHSH and CDR2 to LQKENI. The label giving this sample's treatment or condition can be read as: high-dose cyclophosphamide on days +3 and +4 as single-agent GVHD prophylaxis. For conditioning, the PTCy patients got busulfan and fludarabine, then a related or unrelated marrow graft, followed by cyclophosphamide on days +3 and +4. The PTCy-treated patients were drawn from a prospective, multi-institutional clinical trial. Peripheral blood and bone marrow mononuclear cells were isolated by Ficoll-Hypaque density centrifugation and were cryopreserved.

The sequence is built from TRBV18 and TRBJ2-5, with the identity of the D gene unclear. Sample: PBMCs, taken 84 days after allogeneic stem cell transplant with posttransplant cyclophosphamide. The source of this sequence is a female patient in her thirties or forties who received an allogeneic stem cell transplant from a related donor, was CMV-positive, and had no GVHD. Some T cells may originate with the graft donor following a transplant. The nucleotides read TGTGCCAGCTCACCATGGGCTCCCCAAGAGACCCAGTACTTC. It translates as CASSPWAPQETQYF.